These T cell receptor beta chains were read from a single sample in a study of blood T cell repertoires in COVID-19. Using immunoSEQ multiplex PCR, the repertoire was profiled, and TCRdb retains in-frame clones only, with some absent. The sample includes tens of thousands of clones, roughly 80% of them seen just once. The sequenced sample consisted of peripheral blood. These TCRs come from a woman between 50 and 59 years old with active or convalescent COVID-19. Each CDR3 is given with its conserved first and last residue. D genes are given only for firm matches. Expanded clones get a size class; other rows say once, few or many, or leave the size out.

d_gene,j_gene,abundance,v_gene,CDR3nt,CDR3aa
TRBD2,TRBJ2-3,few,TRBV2,TGTGCCAGCAGTGGGACTAGCGGGAGTCGAGATACGCAGTATTTT,CASSGTSGSRDTQYF
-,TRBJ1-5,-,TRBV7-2,TGTGCCAGCAGCTCATATGGGAGTTATCAGCCCCAGCATTTT,CASSSYGSYQPQHF
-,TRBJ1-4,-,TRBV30,TGTGCCTGGAGGAGAGGGATGGCTAATGAAAAACTGTTTTTT,CAWRRGMANEKLFF
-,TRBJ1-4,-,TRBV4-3,TGCGCCAGCAGCCAAGATATCCGGCAGGAACGACTGTTTTTT,CASSQDIRQERLFF
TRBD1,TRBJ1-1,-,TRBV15,TGTGCCACCACCCGGACAGGCGAGAACACTGAAGCTTTCTTT,CATTRTGENTEAFF
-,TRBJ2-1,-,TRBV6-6,TGTGCCAGCAGTTACTCGGAAGGGGCCGAGCAGTTCTTC,CASSYSEGAEQFF
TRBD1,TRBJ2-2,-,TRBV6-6,TGTGCCAGCAGTCCTTCATTCGGGACAGATGCCGGGGAGCTGTTTTTT,CASSPSFGTDAGELFF
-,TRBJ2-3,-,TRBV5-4,TGTGCCAGCAGCTTGGCCCAGGGGAGCGAGAGCACAGATACGCAGTATTTT,CASSLAQGSESTDTQYF
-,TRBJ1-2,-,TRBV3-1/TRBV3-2,TGTGCCAGCAGCCGCACAGGGAATCCCTATGGCTACACCTTC,CASSRTGNPYGYTF
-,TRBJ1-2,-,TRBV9,TGTGCCAGCAGCCCAACACCACAGGGATATGGCTACACCTTC,CASSPTPQGYGYTF
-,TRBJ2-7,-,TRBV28,TGTGCCAGCAGTCGGCCAGGGGTCTTCTTCTACGAGCAGTACTTC,CASSRPGVFFYEQYF
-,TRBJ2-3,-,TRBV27,TGTGCCAGCAGAATTCAGGGCACAGATACGCAGTATTTT,CASRIQGTDTQYF
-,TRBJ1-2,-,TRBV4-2,TGTGCCAGCAGCCTAGGAACAGCTCGAGACTATGGCTACACCTTC,CASSLGTARDYGYTF
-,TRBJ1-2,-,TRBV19,TGTGCCAGTAGTATGGACTTAGGCTATGGCTACACCTTC,CASSMDLGYGYTF
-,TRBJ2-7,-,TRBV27,TGTGCCAGCCCCGTTGGCAGGGGATACGAGCAGTACTTC,CASPVGRGYEQYF
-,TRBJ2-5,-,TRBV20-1,TGCAGTGCTAGTATTGCGGGGCAGCAGACCCAGTACTTC,CSASIAGQQTQYF
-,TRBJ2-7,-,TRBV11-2,TGTGCCAGCAGCCCCCTTCAGAGACAGGCCCCCTACGAGCAGTACTTC,CASSPLQRQAPYEQYF
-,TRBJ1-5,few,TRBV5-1,TGCGCCAGCAGCGAGGGGGACACTAATCAGCCCCAGCATTTT,CASSEGDTNQPQHF
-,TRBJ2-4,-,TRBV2,TGTGCCAGCAGTGACAGGCTAGCCAAAAACATTCAGTACTTC,CASSDRLAKNIQYF
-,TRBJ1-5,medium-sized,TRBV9,TGTGCCAGCAGCGCGAGCAGTGGAGGTCAGCCCCAGCATTTT,CASSASSGGQPQHF
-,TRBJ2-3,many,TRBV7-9,TGTGCCAGCAGCCCGAAGACAGCCGATACGCAGTATTTT,CASSPKTADTQYF
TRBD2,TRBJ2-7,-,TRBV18,TGTGCCAGCTCTTCGCTAGCGGGGGCCTCCTACGAGCAGTACTTC,CASSSLAGASYEQYF
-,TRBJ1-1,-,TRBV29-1,TGCAGCGTTGGTACCAGGCCCGACGCTGAAGCTTTCTTT,CSVGTRPDAEAFF
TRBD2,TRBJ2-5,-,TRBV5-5,TGTGCCAGCAGCTCTGACGGGAGGGAGACCCAGTACTTC,CASSSDGRETQYF
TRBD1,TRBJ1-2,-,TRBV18,TGTGCCAGCTCACACCGGGACAGGGGGCATGGCTACACCTTC,CASSHRDRGHGYTF
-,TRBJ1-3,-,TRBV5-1,TGCGCCAGCAGCTTGGGGACAGCTGGAAACACCATATATTTT,CASSLGTAGNTIYF
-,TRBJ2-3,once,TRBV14,TGTGCCAGCAGCCGAGTCGGGAGTTACTCAGATACGCAGTATTTT,CASSRVGSYSDTQYF
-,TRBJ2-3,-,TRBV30,TGTGCCTGGAGTGTACCCGGGATTGGGAGCACAGATACGCAGTATTTT,CAWSVPGIGSTDTQYF
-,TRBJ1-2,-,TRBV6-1,TGTGCCAGCAGTGAAGAAGGGAGCTATGGCTACACCTTC,CASSEEGSYGYTF
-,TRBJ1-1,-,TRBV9,TGTGCCAGCAGCGTCTTTATGAACACTGAAGCTTTCTTT,CASSVFMNTEAFF
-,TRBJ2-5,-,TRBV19,TGTGCCAGTAGTATGAGCGGCCAAGAGACCCAGTACTTC,CASSMSGQETQYF